This T cell receptor (beta chain) originates from a study of cytomegalovirus exposure and HLA in healthy donors. Study outcomes and limitations: Researchers counted 164 TCR beta chains as cytomegalovirus-associated.

CDR3 size: 16 residues. V was clipped by 0 bases and J by 2 bases, with 13 bases between them. The germline V gene encodes CDR1 MNHEY and CDR2 SMNVEV (reference sequence). Only in-frame clones appear in the TCRdb table, and some are missing; sequencing was by immunoSEQ multiplex PCR. The sample consists of about 82,000 clones, about 92% of them appearing once. The donors were part of the validation cohort of 95 to 150 subjects. That cohort was separate from the first cohort, which comprised 666 subjects. Only one count was recorded for this clone. Its target is unknown. The genes are TRBV27 and TRBJ1-1; possibly TRBD1 for D (6 bases). This receptor was obtained from a man aged 18-30 years in good health and CMV-seronegative. Specimen: PBMCs. This CDR3 is CASSLSRGGGNTEAFF. CDR3 sequence (DNA): TGTGCCAGCAGTTTATCGAGAGGGGGGGGAAACACTGAAGCTTTCTTT.